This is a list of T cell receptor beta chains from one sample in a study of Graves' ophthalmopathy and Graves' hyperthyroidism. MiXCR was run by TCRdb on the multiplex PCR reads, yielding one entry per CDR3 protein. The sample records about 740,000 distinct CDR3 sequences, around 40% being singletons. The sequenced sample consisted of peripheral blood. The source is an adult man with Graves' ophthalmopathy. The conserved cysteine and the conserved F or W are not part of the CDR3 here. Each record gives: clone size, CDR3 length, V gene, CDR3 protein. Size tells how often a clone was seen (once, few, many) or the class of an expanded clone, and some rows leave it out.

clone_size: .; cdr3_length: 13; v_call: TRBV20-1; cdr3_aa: SARDQSGNTDTQY
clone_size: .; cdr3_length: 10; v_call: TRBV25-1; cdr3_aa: ATSDGTWELF
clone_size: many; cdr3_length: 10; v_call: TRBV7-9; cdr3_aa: ASSLAEGSAF
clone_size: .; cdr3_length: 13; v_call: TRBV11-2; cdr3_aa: ASSQVRGETYEQY
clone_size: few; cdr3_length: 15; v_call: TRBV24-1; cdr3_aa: ASSEARLGGFNQPQH
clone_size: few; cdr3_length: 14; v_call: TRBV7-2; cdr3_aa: ASSLGAAGPQETQY
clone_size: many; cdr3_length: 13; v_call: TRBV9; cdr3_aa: ASSNPGQGREKLF
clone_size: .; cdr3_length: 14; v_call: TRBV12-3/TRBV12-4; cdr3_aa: ASSLLGLAYTGELF
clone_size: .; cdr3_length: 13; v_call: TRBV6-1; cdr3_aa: ASSKGQGLNCGYT
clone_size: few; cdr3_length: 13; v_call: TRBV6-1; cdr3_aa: ASSPFDREGSCQY
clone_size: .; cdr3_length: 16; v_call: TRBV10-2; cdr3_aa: ASSDSTKGRATNEKLF
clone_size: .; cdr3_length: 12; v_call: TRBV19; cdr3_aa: ASSIVPGDYEQY
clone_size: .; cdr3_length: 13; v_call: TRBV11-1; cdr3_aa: ASSLGQTINQPQH
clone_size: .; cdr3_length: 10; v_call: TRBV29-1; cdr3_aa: SVRQGISEQY
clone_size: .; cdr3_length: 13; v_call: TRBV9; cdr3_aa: ASSVKGSGDGKLF
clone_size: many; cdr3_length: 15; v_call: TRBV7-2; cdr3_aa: ASSLELDRSYQETQY
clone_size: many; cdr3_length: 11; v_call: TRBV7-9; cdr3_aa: ASSPYRGTEAF
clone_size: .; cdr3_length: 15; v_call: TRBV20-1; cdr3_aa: SARFEGRQSGANVLT
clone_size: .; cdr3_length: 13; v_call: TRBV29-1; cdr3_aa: SVEEGDTRQETQY
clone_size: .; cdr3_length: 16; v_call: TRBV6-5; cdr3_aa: ASRPDNGVQGANEKLF
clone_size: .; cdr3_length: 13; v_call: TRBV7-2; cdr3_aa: ASSLVGGRTYEQY
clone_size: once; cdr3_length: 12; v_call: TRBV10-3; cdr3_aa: ASSPLRNSYEQY
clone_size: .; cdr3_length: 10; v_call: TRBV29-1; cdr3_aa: SVVRGATEAF
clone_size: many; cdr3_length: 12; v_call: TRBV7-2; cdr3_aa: ASSSGLAGYEQY
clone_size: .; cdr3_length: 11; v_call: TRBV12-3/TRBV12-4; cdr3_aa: ASGFGTFTEAF
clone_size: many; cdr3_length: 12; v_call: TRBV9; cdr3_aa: ASSVVGGWETQY
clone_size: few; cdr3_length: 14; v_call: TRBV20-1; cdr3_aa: SAREPTTGPKETQY
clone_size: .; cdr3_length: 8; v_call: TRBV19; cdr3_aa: ASSQTEAF
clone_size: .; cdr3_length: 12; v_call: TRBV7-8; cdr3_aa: ASSGDRGPSEQY
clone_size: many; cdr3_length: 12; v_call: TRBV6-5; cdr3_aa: ASRGTGGEETQY
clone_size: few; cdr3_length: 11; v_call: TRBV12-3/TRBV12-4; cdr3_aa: ASSLLQNEKLF
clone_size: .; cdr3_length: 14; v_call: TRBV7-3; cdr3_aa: ASSLGNRGGNQPQH
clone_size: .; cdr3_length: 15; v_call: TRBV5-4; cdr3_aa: ASSFLRQGRGWTEAF
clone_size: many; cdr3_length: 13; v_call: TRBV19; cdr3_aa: ASSMAAGGRYEQY
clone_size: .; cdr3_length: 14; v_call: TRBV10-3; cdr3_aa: ASSDGGRTSGNTIY
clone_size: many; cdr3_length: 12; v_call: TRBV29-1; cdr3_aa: SIRRTGSSYEQY
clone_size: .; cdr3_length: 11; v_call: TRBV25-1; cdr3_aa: ASSFHRGGGYT
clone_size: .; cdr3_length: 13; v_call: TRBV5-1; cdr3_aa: ASAPKARPVDVLT
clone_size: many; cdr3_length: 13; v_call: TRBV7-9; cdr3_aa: ASTRQRGREAEQY
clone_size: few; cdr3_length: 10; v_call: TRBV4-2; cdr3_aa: ASSIGTVEQY
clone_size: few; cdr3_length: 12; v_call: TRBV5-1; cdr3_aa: ASRRTGVPETQY
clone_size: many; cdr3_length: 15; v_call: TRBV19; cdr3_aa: ASSPGLAATWMETQY
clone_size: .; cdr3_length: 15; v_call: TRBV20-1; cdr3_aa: SATEIVWRGSQETQY
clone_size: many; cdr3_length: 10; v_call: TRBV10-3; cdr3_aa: ASSPGPEGTF
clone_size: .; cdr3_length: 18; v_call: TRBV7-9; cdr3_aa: ASSENRVVVGKSGANVLT
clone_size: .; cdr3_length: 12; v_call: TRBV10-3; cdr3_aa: AISETLTGGTQY
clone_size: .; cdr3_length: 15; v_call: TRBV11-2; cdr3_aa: ASSLGLRGMNTGELF
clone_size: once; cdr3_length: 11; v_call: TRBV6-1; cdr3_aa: ASSNRDNSPLH